The T cell receptor (beta chain) under discussion was sequenced for a study of T cell responses to AZD1222 COVID-19 vaccine. Comments on this clone: Its antigen is undetermined.

This CDR3 is 16 amino acids long. Germline loops: CDR1 MNHEY, CDR2 SMNVEV (reference sequence). V dropped 6 bases and J dropped 8; count of bases not matched to a gene: 13. Study-wide results and caveats: An increase in Spike-specific TCR breadth and depth was observed after two AZD1222 doses. Spike as a whole was targeted by vaccine-associated CD4 TCRs, dominant at 160-218 and 743-854. Unmutated variant regions reportedly attract nearly half of all spike-specific TCRs. Seropositive AZD1222 recipients at baseline numbered only five or six.

Profiled with immunoSEQ multiplex PCR; TCRdb holds only in-frame clones, not every one. The repertoire holds 60,000 to 80,000 clones, with around nine tenths as singletons. The material sequenced was peripheral blood, taken on day 0 of AZD1222 vaccination. The chain couples TRBV27 to TRBJ1-6; 7 nucleotides match TRBD1. The clonotype originates from an adult in good health. CDR3 bases: TGTGCCAGCAGCTTCCCCCCGGGAGGGGGCGATTCACCCCTCCACTTT. It specifies CASSFPPGGGDSPLHF.